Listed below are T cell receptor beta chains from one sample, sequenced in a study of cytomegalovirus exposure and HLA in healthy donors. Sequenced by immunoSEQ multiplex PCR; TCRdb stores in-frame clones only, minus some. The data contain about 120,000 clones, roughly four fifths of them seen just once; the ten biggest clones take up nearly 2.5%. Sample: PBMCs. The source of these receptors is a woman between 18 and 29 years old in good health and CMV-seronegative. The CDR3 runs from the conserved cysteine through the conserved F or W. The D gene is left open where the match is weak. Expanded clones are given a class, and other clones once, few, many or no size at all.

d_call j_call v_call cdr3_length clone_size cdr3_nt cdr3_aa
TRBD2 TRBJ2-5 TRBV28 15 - TGTGCCAGCAGTTACCAGGGACTAGTCGAGGAGACCCAGTACTTC CASSYQGLVEETQYF
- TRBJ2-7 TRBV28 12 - TGTGCCAGCAGTTTGACAGGCTACGAGCAGTACTTC CASSLTGYEQYF
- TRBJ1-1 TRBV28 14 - TGTGCCAGCAGTTTATGGGCAGAGAACACTGAAGCTTTCTTT CASSLWAENTEAFF
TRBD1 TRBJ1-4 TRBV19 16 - TGTGCCAGTAGCAGTCCACAGGGGAACACCCTTGAAAAACTGTTTTTT CASSSPQGNTLEKLFF
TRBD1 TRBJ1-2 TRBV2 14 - TGTGCCAGCAGGGGGGACAGAGATAACTATGGCTACACCTTC CASRGDRDNYGYTF
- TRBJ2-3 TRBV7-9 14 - TGTGCCAGCAGCTTAGGGACATCCACAGATACGCAGTATTTT CASSLGTSTDTQYF
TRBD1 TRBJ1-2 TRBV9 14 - TGTGCCAGCAGCGTCGGGGACAGGGCGTGGGGCTACACCTTC CASSVGDRAWGYTF
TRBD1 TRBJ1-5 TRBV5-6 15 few TGTGCCAGCAGCTACCTAGACAGGGAGAATCAGCCCCAGCATTTT CASSYLDRENQPQHF
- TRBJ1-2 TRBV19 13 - TGTGCCAGTAGTCCCGACACCAACTATGGCTACACCTTC CASSPDTNYGYTF
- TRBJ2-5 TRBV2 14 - TGTGCCAGCAGTGACCTCAGGCTCGGAGAGACCCAGTACTTC CASSDLRLGETQYF
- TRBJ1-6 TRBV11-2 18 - TGTGCCAGCAGCCCACTCACAGGGATCGGCACCTATAATTCACCCCTCCACTTT CASSPLTGIGTYNSPLHF
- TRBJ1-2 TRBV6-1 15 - TGTGCCAGCAGTGAAGCATCCGGGACTAACTATGGCTACACCTTC CASSEASGTNYGYTF
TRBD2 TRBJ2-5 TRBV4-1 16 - TGCGCCAGCAGCCAAGAGCGACTAGCGGGGCAAGAGACCCAGTACTTC CASSQERLAGQETQYF
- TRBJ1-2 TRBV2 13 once TGTGCCAGCTCTCGCCAGTTCGACTATGGCTACACCTTC CASSRQFDYGYTF
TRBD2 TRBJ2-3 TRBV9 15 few TGTGCCAGCAGCGTACTAGCGGGGAGCACAGATACGCAGTATTTT CASSVLAGSTDTQYF
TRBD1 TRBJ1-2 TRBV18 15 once TGTGCCAGCTTACCAGATACAGGGGGCTGGGATGGCTACACCTTC CASLPDTGGWDGYTF
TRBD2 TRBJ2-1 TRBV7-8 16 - TGTGCCAGCAGCTTAGGGACTAGCGGGAGTCTTACTGAGCAGTTCTTC CASSLGTSGSLTEQFF
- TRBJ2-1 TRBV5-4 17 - TGTGCCAGCAGCCCCCTCGACACGATTCACTCCTACAATGAGCAGTTCTTC CASSPLDTIHSYNEQFF
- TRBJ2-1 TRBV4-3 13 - TGCGCCAGCAGCCAAGATGTTGGAGGGACTTGGATCTTC CASSQDVGGTWIF
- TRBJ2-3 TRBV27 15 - TGTGCCAGCAGTTGGTCATCGACAAACACAGATACGCAGTATTTT CASSWSSTNTDTQYF
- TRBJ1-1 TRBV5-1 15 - TGCGCCAGCAGCCAAGGGGTTAGCTTGGACACTGAAGCTTTCTTT CASSQGVSLDTEAFF
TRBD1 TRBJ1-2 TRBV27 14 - TGTGCCAGTAAACCTCAACAGGGGAGCTATGGCTACACCTTC CASKPQQGSYGYTF
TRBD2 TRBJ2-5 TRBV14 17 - TGTGCCAGCAGCCTAGGACTAGCGGGAGGCGTGATTGAGACCCAGTACTTC CASSLGLAGGVIETQYF
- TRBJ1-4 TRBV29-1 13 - TGCAGCGTTGATTCACAGGGTGGGGAAAAACTGTTTTTT CSVDSQGGEKLFF
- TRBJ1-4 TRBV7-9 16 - TGTGCCAGCAGCATTAGGGGGATAGGCGGAGCTGAAAAACTGTTTTTT CASSIRGIGGAEKLFF
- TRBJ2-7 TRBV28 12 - TGTGCCAGCAGCCCCCCGTCGAGGGAGCAGTACTTC CASSPPSREQYF
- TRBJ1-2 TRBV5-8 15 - TGTGCCAGCAGGCTACTACGGCGGGAGGCCTATGGCTACACCTTC CASRLLRREAYGYTF
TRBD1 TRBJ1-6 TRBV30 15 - TGTGCCTGTCAACCGGGGGGACAGGAGTATTCACCCCTCCACTTT CACQPGGQEYSPLHF
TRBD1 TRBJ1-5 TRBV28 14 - TGTGCCAGCAGTCGGGACAGCTCCAATCAGCCCCAGCATTTT CASSRDSSNQPQHF
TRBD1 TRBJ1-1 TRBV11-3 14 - TGTGCCAGCAGATCAGACAGGGGAGGGACTGAAGCTTTCTTT CASRSDRGGTEAFF
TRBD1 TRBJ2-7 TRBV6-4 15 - TGTGCCAGCAGTCCAACGGGGACAGGGGAAAACGAGCAGTACTTC CASSPTGTGENEQYF
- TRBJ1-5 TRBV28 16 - TGTGCCAGCAGTCTACTAACCCTCTATAGCAATCAGCCCCAGCATTTT CASSLLTLYSNQPQHF
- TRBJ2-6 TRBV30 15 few TGTGCCTGGAATTCAGGGCCCTCTGGGGCCAACGTCCTGACTTTC CAWNSGPSGANVLTF
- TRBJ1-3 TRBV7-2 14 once TGTGCCAGCAGCTTAGGGACAGCTGGAAACACCATATATTTT CASSLGTAGNTIYF
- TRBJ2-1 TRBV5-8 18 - TGTGCCAGCAGCTTGGATAGGGGTGGGGGCGCGAGTTACAATGAGCAGTTCTTC CASSLDRGGGASYNEQFF
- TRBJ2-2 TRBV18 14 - TGTGCCAGCTCACCCGGGAATACGGGCGGGGAGCTGTTTTTT CASSPGNTGGELFF
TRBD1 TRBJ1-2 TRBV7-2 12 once TGTGCCAGTGGAGGGGGCAACTATGGCTACACCTTC CASGGGNYGYTF
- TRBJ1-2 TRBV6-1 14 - TGTGCCAGCAGTGACTCCGGGCAGAGGGATGGCTACACCTTC CASSDSGQRDGYTF
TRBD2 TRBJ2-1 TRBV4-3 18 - TGCGCCAGCAGCCAGTCCTCCAAACGAGCGGGGGGGCAAAATGAGCAGTTCTTC CASSQSSKRAGGQNEQFF
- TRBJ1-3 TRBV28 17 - TGTGCCAGCAGTACGGCGGGGCAAATCTTCTCTGGAAACACCATATATTTT CASSTAGQIFSGNTIYF
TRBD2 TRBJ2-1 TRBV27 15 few TGTGCCAGCAGACTCCTAGCGGGCGGGTACAATGAGCAGTTCTTC CASRLLAGGYNEQFF
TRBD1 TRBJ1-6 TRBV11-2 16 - TGTGCCAGCAGCTTAGGAGGGGGCGCCTATAATTCACCCCTCCACTTT CASSLGGGAYNSPLHF
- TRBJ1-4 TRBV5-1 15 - TGCGCCAGCAGCCCATCCGGGACCGGAGGGGAAAAACTGTTTTTT CASSPSGTGGEKLFF
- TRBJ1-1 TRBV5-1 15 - TGCGCCAGCAGGCCGGAGGTCGGCGGGAACACTGAAGCTTTCTTT CASRPEVGGNTEAFF
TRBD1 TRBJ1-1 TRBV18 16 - TGTGCCAGCTCACCGAGGCAGGGGGATGTGAACACTGAAGCTTTCTTT CASSPRQGDVNTEAFF
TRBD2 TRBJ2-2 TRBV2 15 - TGTGCCAGCAGGCTAGCGGGGGGGAACACCGGGGAGCTGTTTTTT CASRLAGGNTGELFF
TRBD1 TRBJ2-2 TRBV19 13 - TGTGCCACCCCAGGACAGGGCACCGGGGAGCTGTTTTTT CATPGQGTGELFF
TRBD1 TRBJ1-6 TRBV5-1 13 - TGCGCCAGCAGAACAGGGGGAAATTCACCCCTCCACTTT CASRTGGNSPLHF
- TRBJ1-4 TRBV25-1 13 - TGTGCCAGCAGTGAACGGACATATGAAAAACTGTTTTTT CASSERTYEKLFF
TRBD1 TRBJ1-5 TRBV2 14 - TGTGCCAGCAGTGGACAGGGTGGCAGTCAGCCCCAGCATTTT CASSGQGGSQPQHF
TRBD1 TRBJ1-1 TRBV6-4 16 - TGTGCCAGCAGTGACGGACCGGGACAGTTAGCCACTGAAGCTTTCTTT CASSDGPGQLATEAFF
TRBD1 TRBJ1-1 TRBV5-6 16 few TGTGCCAGCAGCTTGGGGTCCGGGACAGGGGCCACTGAAGCTTTCTTT CASSLGSGTGATEAFF
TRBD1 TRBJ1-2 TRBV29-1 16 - TGCAGCGTTGGTAGGTCCGGGACAGGGGGTTCAGATGGCTACACCTTC CSVGRSGTGGSDGYTF
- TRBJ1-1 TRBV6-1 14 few TGTGCCAGCAGTGAAGCCCAGGGAAACACTGAAGCTTTCTTT CASSEAQGNTEAFF
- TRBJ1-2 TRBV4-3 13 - TGCGCCAGCAGCCTTAGAGCCGGGGTAGGCTACACCTTC CASSLRAGVGYTF
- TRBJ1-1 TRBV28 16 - TGTGCCAGCAGTTTATTTACAGGGCTAATGAACACTGAAGCTTTCTTT CASSLFTGLMNTEAFF
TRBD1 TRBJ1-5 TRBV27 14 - TGTGCCAGCAGCCCGGACAGGGGTAGTCAGCCCCAGCATTTT CASSPDRGSQPQHF
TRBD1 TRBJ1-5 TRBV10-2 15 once TGCGCCAGCAGACTAGACAGGGATAGCAATCAGCCCCAGCATTTT CASRLDRDSNQPQHF
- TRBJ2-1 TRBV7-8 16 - TGTGCCAGCAGCCCCCCAGGGGTCAAGACCTACAATGAGCAGTTCTTC CASSPPGVKTYNEQFF
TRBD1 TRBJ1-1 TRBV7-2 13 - TGTGCCAGCAGCCCGACAGGGAACAGTGAAGCTTTCTTT CASSPTGNSEAFF